The count of the clone carrying this TCR beta chain is one. Antigen specificity is unknown. Every subset had its genomic DNA shared out evenly among several immunoSEQ plates. In the authors' methods: There were no quality scores in the junction-only immunoSEQ sequences, so filtering differed. Libraries were prepared by immunoSEQ multiplex PCR; TCRdb keeps only in-frame clonotypes and omits some of them. V and J calls plus clone size are reproduced from that table; the DNA served to infer D and trimming. Of 1.5 million to 2.5 million clones listed, about 95% are singletons. The CDR3 covers 15 residues. The germline V and J ends were trimmed by 5 bases and 2 bases, with 16 bases remaining between them. Germline V gene sequence: CDR1 MNHEY, CDR2 SVGAGI. This sample was included in a study of shared clonotypes between healthy human individuals. CD8 cells regarded as naive lacked CD45RO, were positively chosen for CCR7, and omitted terminally differentiated effector memory CD45RA+ cells.

Study-level points and caveats: Despite large depth, sorted-subset datasets appeared incompletely sequenced.

This chain uses TRBV6-5 with TRBJ2-7; perhaps TRBD2 as D (6 bases). The source of this sequence is a man aged 18 to 30 in good health. Sequencing was carried out using naive CD8+ T cells sorted from blood. CDR3 loop: CASSNTGTGPYEQYF. Written as DNA, the CDR3 is TGTGCCAGCAGTAACACCGGGACTGGGCCCTACGAGCAGTACTTC.